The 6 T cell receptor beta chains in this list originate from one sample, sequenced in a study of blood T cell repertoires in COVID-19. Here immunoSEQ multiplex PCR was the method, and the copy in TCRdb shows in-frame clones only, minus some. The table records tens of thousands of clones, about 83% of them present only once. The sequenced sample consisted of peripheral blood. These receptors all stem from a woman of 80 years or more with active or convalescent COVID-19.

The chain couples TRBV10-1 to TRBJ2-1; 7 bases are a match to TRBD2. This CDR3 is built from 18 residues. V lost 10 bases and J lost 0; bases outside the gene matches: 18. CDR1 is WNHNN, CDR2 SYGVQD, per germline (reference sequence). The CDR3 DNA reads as TGCGCCACCACCAGCCGGGTAACCGGGAGGAGCTCCTACAATGAGCAGTTCTTC. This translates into CATTSRVTGRSSYNEQFF.

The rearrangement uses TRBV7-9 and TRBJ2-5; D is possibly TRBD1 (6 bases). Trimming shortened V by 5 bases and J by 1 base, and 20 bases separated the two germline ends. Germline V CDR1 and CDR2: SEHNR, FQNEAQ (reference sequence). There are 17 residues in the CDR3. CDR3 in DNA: TGTGCCAGCAGCCCACATGGGGGTTGGGGGCCCCAAGAGACCCAGTACTTC. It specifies CASSPHGGWGPQETQYF.

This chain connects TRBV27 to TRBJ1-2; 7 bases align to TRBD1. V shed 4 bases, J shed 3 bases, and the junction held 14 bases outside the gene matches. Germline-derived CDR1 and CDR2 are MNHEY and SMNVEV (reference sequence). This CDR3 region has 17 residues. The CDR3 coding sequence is TGTGCCAGCAGTTCACTTATGGGGGACAGTCGGGACTATGGCTACACCTTC. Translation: CASSSLMGDSRDYGYTF.

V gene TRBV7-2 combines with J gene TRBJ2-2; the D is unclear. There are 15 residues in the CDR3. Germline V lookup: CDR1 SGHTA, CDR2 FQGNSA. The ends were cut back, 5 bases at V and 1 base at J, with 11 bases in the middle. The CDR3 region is CASSPHGRNTGELFF. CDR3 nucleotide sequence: TGTGCCAGCAGCCCACATGGGCGGAACACCGGGGAGCTGTTTTTT.

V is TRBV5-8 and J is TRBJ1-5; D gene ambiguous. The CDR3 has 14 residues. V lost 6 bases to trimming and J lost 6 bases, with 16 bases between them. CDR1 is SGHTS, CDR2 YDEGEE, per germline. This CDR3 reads CASNRGYSVQPQHF. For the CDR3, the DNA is TGTGCCAGCAATCGGGGTTATTCGGTTCAGCCCCAGCATTTT. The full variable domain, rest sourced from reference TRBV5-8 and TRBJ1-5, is EAGVTQSPTHLIKTRGQQATLRCSPISGHTSVYWYQQALGLGLQFLLWYDEGEERNRGNFPPRFSGRQFPNYSSELNVNALELEDSALYLCASNRGYSVQPQHFGDGTRLSIL.

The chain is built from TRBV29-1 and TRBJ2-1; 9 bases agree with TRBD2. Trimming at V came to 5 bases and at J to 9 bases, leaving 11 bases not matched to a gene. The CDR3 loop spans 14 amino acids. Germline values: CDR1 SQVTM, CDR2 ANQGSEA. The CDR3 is CSVRGGGRASEQFF. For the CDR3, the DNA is TGCAGCGTTCGGGGAGGCGGGAGGGCCAGTGAGCAGTTCTTC.